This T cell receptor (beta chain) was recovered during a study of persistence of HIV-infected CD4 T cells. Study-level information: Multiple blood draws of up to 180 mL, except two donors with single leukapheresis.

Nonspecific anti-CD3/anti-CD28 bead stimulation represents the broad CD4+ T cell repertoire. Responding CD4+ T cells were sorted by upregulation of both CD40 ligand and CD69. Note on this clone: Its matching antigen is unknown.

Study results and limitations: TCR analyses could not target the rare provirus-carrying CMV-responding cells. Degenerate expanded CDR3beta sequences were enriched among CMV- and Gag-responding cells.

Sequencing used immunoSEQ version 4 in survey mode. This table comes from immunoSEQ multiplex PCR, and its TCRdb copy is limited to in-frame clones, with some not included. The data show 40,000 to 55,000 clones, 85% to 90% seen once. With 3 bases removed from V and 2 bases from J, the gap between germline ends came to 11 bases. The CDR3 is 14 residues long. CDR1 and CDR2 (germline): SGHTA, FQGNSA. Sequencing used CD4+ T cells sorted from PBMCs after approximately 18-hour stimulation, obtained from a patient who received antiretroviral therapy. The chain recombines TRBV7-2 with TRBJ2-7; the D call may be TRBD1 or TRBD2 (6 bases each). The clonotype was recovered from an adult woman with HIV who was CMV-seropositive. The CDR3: CASSFRGVAYEQYF. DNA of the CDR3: TGTGCCAGCAGCTTTAGGGGGGTCGCCTACGAGCAGTACTTC. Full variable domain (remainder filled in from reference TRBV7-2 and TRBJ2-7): GAGVSQSPSNKVTEKGKDVELRCDPISGHTALYWYRQSLGQGLEFLIYFQGNSAPDKSGLPSDRFSAERTGGSVSTLTIQRTQQEDSAVYLCASSFRGVAYEQYFGPGTRLTVT.